Presented here are 4 T cell receptor beta chains from one specimen sequenced in a study of T cells in Graves' hyperthyroidism and ophthalmopathy. RNA transcripts were the template for amplifying TCR beta CDR3 regions. Researchers ran a first-round RT-PCR on the TCR CDR3 using the HTBI primer set. TCRdb reprocessed the multiplex PCR reads with MiXCR, giving one entry per CDR3 protein. The sample holds 700,000 or so distinct CDR3 sequences, roughly 15% seen once. The sample was blood. These receptors all stem from a woman between 50 and 59 years old with Graves' ophthalmopathy.

This clonotype occurred many times. The chain carries TRBV2 and TRBJ1-6, with unresolved D. The CDR3 consists of 15 residues. CDR1 and CDR2 (germline): SNHLY, FYNNEI. V dropped 0 bases and J dropped 3 bases, with 6 bases sitting between them. This CDR3 is CASSEAQFYNSPLHF. In nucleotides, the CDR3 is TGTGCCAGCAGTGAAGCGCAGTTCTATAATTCACCCCTCCACTTT.

The chain combines TRBV19 with TRBJ1-2; the D is unclear. Germline V gene data show CDR1 as LNHDA and CDR2 as SQIVND (reference sequence). The CDR3 spans 13 residues. Trimming stripped 4 bases from V and 4 bases from J, with 10 bases between. The DNA for the CDR3 is TGTGCCAGTAGTACCCAACCGGGCTATGGCTACACCTTC. It translates to CASSTQPGYGYTF.

As concerns this clonotype: This may come from a read error, since a much larger clone is one base off. V gene TRBV6-2 or TRBV6-3 combines with J gene TRBJ2-1, with 13 positions matching TRBD2. Germline-derived CDR1 and CDR2 are MNHEY and SVGEGT. This CDR3 has 17 amino acids. Trimming removed 4 bases from V and 2 bases from J; junction bases left unmatched: 5. Here the CDR3 DNA reads TGTGCCAGCAGTTCCGGGGGACTAGCGGGACCCTACAATGAGCAGTTCTTC. This encodes CASSSGGLAGPYNEQFF.

CDR3 nucleotide sequence: TGTGCCAGCTCACCACTAGCGGGAGAGAACAATGAGCAGTTCTTC. Residues: CASSPLAGENNEQFF. V usage is TRBV18 and J usage is TRBJ2-1, with 9 bases fitting TRBD2. The trim removed 1 base at V and 5 bases at J, leaving 3 bases unmatched. Germline assignment: CDR1 KGHSH and CDR2 LQKENI. This CDR3 spans 15 amino acids.